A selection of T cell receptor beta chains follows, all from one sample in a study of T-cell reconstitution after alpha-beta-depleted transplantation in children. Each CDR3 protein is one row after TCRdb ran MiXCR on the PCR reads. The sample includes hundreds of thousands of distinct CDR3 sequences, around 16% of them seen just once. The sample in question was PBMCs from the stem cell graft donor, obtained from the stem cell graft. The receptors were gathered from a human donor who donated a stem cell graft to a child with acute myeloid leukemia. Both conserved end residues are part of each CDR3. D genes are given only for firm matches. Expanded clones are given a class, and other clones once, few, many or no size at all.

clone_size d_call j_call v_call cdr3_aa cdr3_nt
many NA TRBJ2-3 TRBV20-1 CSAVDTQYF TGCAGTGCTGTAGATACGCAGTATTTT
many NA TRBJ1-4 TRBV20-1 CSAHRGTTNEKLFF TGCAGTGCCCACAGAGGGACAACTAATGAAAAACTGTTTTTT
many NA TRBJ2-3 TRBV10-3 CAISEPLVADTQYF TGTGCCATCAGTGAGCCCCTAGTCGCAGATACGCAGTATTTT
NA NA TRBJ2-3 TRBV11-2 CTSSSFGWYTRTDTQYF TGTACCAGCAGCTCCTTTGGATGGTATACGCGCACAGATACGCAGTATTTT
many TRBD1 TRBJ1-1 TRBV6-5 CASSLGTGGINTEAFF TGTGCCAGCAGTTTGGGGACAGGGGGTATAAACACTGAAGCTTTCTTT
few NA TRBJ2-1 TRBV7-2 CASSLEAGIYNEQFF TGTGCCAGCAGCTTAGAGGCAGGGATTTACAATGAGCAGTTCTTC
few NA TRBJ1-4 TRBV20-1 CSARDDQGFEKLFF TGCAGTGCTAGAGACGATCAGGGTTTCGAAAAACTGTTTTTT
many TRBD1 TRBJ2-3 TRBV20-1 CSAPETGDPTDTQYF TGCAGTGCTCCCGAGACAGGGGACCCCACAGATACGCAGTATTTT
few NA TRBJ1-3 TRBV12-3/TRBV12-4 CASSPTLSGNTIYF TGTGCCAGCAGTCCTACGCTCTCTGGAAACACCATATATTTT
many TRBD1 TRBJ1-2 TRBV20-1 CSAPRGQQGYGYTF TGCAGTGCCCCTCGGGGACAGCAAGGCTATGGCTACACCTTC
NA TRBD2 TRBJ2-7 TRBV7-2 CASSLAGLAGYEQYF TGTGCCAGCAGCTTAGCGGGACTAGCCGGCTACGAGCAGTACTTC
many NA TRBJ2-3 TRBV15 CATSRKVTGDTQYF TGTGCCACCAGCAGAAAGGTAACGGGAGATACGCAGTATTTT
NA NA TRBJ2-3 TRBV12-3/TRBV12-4 CASTWQGISTDTQYF TGTGCCAGCACCTGGCAGGGTATAAGCACAGATACGCAGTATTTT
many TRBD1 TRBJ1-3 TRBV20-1 CSARDRGGNTIYF TGCAGTGCCAGGGACAGGGGTGGGAACACCATATATTTT
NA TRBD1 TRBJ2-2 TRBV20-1 CSATPRSRGHTGELFF TGCAGTGCTACCCCCCGGTCCAGGGGGCACACCGGGGAGCTGTTTTTT
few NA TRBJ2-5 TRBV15 CATRGQRTETQYF TGTGCCACCAGGGGGCAGAGAACTGAGACCCAGTACTTC
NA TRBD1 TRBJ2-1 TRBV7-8 CASRVDPSGGTGADNEQFF TGTGCCAGCAGGGTAGACCCATCGGGAGGGACAGGGGCGGACAATGAGCAGTTCTTC
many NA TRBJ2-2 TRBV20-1 CSARDSNRGTGELFF TGCAGTGCTAGAGATTCTAACAGAGGCACCGGGGAGCTGTTTTTT
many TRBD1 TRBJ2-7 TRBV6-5 CASSYSTGTGVSYEQYF TGTGCCAGCAGTTATTCTACCGGGACAGGGGTCTCCTACGAGCAGTACTTC
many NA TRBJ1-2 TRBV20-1 CSATSHRTERYGYTF TGCAGTGCTACCAGCCACCGGACAGAACGCTATGGCTACACCTTC
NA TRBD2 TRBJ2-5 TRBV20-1 CSARRSGAQETQYF TGCAGTGCTAGAAGGAGCGGGGCCCAAGAGACCCAGTACTTC
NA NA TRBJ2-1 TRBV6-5 CASSYSPRWGGNNEQFF TGTGCCAGCAGTTACTCCCCCCGGTGGGGGGGCAACAATGAGCAGTTCTTC
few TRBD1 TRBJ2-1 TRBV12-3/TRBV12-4 CASSETGKKNEQFF TGTGCCAGCAGCGAGACAGGGAAAAAAAATGAGCAGTTCTTC
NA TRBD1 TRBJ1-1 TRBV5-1 CASSLQGMSTEAFF TGCGCCAGCAGCTTACAGGGGATGAGCACTGAAGCTTTCTTT
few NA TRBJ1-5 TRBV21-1 CASSSPHSNQPQHF TGTGCCAGCAGTAGCCCACATAGCAATCAGCCCCAGCATTTT
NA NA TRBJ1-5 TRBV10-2 CASSEGGLVNQPQHF TGCGCCAGCAGTGAGGGTGGTCTTGTCAATCAGCCCCAGCATTTT
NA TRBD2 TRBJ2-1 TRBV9 CASSVDGSGGAVHNEQFF TGTGCCAGCAGCGTAGATGGTAGCGGGGGGGCAGTCCACAATGAGCAGTTCTTC